These T cell receptor beta chains were read from a single sample in a study of blood T cell repertoires in COVID-19. The method was immunoSEQ multiplex PCR; TCRdb's version includes in-frame clones alone and lacks a portion of them. The top ten clones hold approximately 6.1% of a sample with roughly 190,000 clones, roughly four fifths of them seen once. The source material was peripheral blood. The source of these receptors is a woman between 40 and 50 years old with acute or convalescent COVID-19. The CDR3 runs from the conserved cysteine through the conserved F or W.

v_call cdr3_aa
TRBV3-1/TRBV3-2 CASSQYDRPRGYTF
TRBV30 CAWSVWGTGRSGANVLTF
TRBV4-2 CASSPTGRVSYNSPLHF
TRBV24-1 CATSGAGGSYNEQFF
TRBV18 CASSPWDSSGNTIYF
TRBV5-4 CASSLVEVSDTQYF
TRBV19 CASSITGAYEQYF
TRBV7-8 CASSARQGATYGYTF
TRBV29-1 CSVGWGADEQYF
TRBV6-4 CASSWTSGGANEQFF
TRBV5-4 CASSYRTGTVSNQPQHF
TRBV11-1 CASSLARDRGAFF
TRBV18 CASSTPAAGSGYTF
TRBV12-3/TRBV12-4 CASSQREGDEQYF
TRBV3-1/TRBV3-2 CASSQQTGGTEAFF
TRBV12-3/TRBV12-4 CASSSSRVSGYTF
TRBV19 CASSPMGGTLEPQHF
TRBV4-1 CASSQELRTNEQFF
TRBV18 CASSARGINNEQFF
TRBV15 CATSPSGRPADTQYF
TRBV5-6 CASSSGTSGFYNEQFF
TRBV6-6 CASSYDTNYGYTF
TRBV3-1/TRBV3-2 CASSHKQIPPSGKETQYF
TRBV5-1 CASNADQGVTEAFF
TRBV15 CATSRDASSYEQYF
TRBV3-1/TRBV3-2 CASSQEGASGYTF
TRBV3-1/TRBV3-2 CASSPSPPSVETQYF
TRBV27 CASSLGGQGPFF
TRBV6-4 CATPDAGTSFHEQYF
TRBV6-5 CASSLTLGQTYEQYF
TRBV24-1 CATSDWDTPNYNEQFF
TRBV4-1 CASSQVGSRNEQFF
TRBV13 CASSLGAGNYGYTF
TRBV29-1 CSLFIDTQYF
TRBV6-5 CASSFSTGGEQYF
TRBV19 CASSRFLPVRTTEWGQPQHF
TRBV29-1 CSVEDSGLSQGGNTIYF
TRBV6-4 CASSDNVGGNEQFF
TRBV7-9 CATADSHEQYF
TRBV6-6 CASIRTGEAFF
TRBV5-1 CASSLVAGGYAYEQYF
TRBV28 CASSRAGAMNTEAFF
TRBV27 CASRRSGGAYEQYF
TRBV19 CASSIGAGLSNQPQHF
TRBV5-1 CASSRKRGIGGSNQPQHF
TRBV27 CASWMTGGSRNEQFF
TRBV28 CASSPRGSGSYEQYF
TRBV18 CASSPRQGEKLFF
TRBV7-8 CASSLQGAGGYTF
TRBV27 CASSSSTRAHTQYF
TRBV9 CASSGGTIYNEQFF
TRBV5-1 CASKGTGGTDTQYF
TRBV27 CASSLYGGYYGYTF
TRBV12-3/TRBV12-4 CASSLGGQYGYTF